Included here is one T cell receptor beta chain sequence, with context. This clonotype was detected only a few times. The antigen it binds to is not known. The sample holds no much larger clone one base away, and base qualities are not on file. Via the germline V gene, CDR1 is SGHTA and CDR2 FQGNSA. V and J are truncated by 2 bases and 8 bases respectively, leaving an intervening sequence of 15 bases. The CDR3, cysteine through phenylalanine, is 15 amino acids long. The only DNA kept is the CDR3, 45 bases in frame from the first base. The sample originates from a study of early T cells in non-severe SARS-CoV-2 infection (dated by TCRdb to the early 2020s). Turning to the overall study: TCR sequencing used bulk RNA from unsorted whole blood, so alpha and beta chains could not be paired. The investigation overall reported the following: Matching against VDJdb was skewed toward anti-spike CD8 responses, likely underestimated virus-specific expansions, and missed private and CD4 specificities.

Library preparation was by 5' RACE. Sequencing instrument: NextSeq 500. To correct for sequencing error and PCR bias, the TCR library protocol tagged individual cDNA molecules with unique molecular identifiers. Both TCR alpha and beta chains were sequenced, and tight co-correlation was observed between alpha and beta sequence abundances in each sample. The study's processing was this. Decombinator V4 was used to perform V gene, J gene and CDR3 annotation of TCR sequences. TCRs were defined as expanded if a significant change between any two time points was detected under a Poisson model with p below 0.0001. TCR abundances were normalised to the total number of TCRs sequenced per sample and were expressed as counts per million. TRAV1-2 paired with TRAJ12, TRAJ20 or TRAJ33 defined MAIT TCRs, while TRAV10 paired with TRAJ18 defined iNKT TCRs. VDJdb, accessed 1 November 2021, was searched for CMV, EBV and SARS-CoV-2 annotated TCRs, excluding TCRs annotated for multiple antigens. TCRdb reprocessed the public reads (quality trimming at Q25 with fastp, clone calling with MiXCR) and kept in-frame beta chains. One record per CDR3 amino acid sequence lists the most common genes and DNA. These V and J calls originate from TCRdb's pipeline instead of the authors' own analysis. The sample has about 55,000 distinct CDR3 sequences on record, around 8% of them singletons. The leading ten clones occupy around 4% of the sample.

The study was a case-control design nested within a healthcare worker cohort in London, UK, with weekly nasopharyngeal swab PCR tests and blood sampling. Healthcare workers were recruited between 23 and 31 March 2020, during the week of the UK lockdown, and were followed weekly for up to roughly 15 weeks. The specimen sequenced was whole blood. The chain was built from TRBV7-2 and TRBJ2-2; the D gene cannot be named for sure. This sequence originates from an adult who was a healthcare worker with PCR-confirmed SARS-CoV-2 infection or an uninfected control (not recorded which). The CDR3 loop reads CASSLSLGESGELFF. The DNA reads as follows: TGTGCCAGCAGCTTATCCTTGGGCGAGAGTGGGGAGCTGTTTTTT.